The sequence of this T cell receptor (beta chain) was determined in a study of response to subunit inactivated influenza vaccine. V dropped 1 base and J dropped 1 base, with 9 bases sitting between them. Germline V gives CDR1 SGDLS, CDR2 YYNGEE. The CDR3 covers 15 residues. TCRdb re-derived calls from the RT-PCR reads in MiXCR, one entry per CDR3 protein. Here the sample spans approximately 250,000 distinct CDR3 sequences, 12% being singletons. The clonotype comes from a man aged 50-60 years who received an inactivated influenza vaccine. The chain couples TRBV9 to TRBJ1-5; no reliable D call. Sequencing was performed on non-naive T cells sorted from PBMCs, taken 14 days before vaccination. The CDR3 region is CASSVSSGSNQPQHF. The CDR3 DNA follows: TGTGCCAGCAGCGTATCCAGTGGCAGCAATCAGCCCCAGCATTTT.